One T cell receptor (beta chain) is described in this entry. Antigen: not known. This entry is derived from a study of regulatory T cells in long-lasting Graves disease. The CDR3 extends over 17 amino acids. With 3 bases removed from V and 4 bases from J, the gap between germline ends came to 19 bases. Germline V gene lookup returns CDR1 KGHSH and CDR2 LQKENI. Time point meaning: newly diagnosed GD, antithyroid drugs for less than 3 months. Following extraction of RNA from PBMCs, that RNA was used to make the TCR library. Study observations and caveats: Small sample size may have lowered accuracy.

Assembly of TCR beta libraries relied on iRepertoire HTBI primers together with Arm-PCR of CDR3 regions. TCRdb re-derived calls from the multiplex PCR reads in MiXCR, one entry per CDR3 protein. The table has 350,000 to 500,000 distinct CDR3 sequences, around 15% seen once. Separately, the same data were catalogued under a study of T cells in Graves' hyperthyroidism and ophthalmopathy.

Sequences were derived from peripheral blood mononuclear cells (PBMCs), sampled at new diagnosis, from a patient treated with antithyroid drugs. The origin of this receptor is a woman aged 45-65 years with Graves disease. The J gene is TRBJ1-3, the V gene TRBV18; weak D call: TRBD1 (5 bases). CDR3 sequence (DNA): TGTGCCAGCTCACCTTCCCGGGGCGGAAGATTCGGAAACACCATATATTTT. This sequence encodes CASSPSRGGRFGNTIYF.